Listed below are T cell receptor beta chains from one sample, sequenced in a study of OX40 agonist ivuxolimab in advanced cancers. Sequencing was performed with immunoSEQ multiplex PCR; in TCRdb, only in-frame clones are kept and a portion is missing. The sample holds 15,000 to 25,000 clones, approximately 77% seen once. Sequenced here: CD4+ or CD8+ T cells sorted from blood, sampled in a trial of the OX40 agonist ivuxolimab. These receptors came from an adult with an advanced solid tumor such as melanoma, head and neck, liver or kidney cancer. CDR3s include the opening cysteine and the closing phenylalanine or tryptophan. Each record gives: clone size, J gene, V gene, D gene, CDR3 protein, CDR3 DNA. A D gene is named only where the DNA matches it firmly. Only some rows state a clone size, as once, few, many or a class for expanded clones.

>few|TRBJ2-5|TRBV7-3|TRBD2
CASSGGLAGGPLETQYF
TGTGCCAGCAGCGGCGGACTAGCGGGAGGGCCTTTGGAGACCCAGTACTTC
>.|TRBJ1-6|TRBV27|.
CASSLGRSSPLHF
TGTGCCAGCAGTTTAGGCCGGAGTTCACCCCTCCACTTT
>few|TRBJ2-3|TRBV6-4|TRBD2
CASSDSGGSTDTQYF
TGTGCCAGCAGTGACAGCGGGGGGTCCACAGATACGCAGTATTTT
>few|TRBJ1-2|TRBV5-6|.
CASSLEHRQLTYGYTF
TGTGCCAGCAGCTTGGAGCACAGGCAGCTAACCTATGGCTACACCTTC
>.|TRBJ2-3|TRBV7-9|TRBD1
CASSLVGGDADTQYF
TGTGCCAGCAGCTTAGTAGGGGGCGACGCTGATACGCAGTATTTT
>.|TRBJ2-1|TRBV5-1|TRBD2
CASRLSGNAYNEQFF
TGCGCCAGCCGATTGAGCGGGAACGCCTACAATGAGCAGTTCTTC
>once|TRBJ2-5|TRBV7-9|.
CASSLDTGRGETQYF
TGTGCCAGCAGCTTAGATACAGGGCGGGGAGAGACCCAGTACTTC
>.|TRBJ2-7|TRBV15|TRBD1
CATSSRTGPYEQYF
TGTGCCACCAGTTCCAGGACAGGGCCCTACGAGCAGTACTTC
>.|TRBJ2-1|TRBV9|.
CATTPGIRVSYNEQFF
TGTGCCACAACACCCGGGATTCGGGTCTCCTACAATGAGCAGTTCTTC
>.|TRBJ2-1|TRBV7-9|.
CASNPGVAVYNEQFF
TGTGCCAGCAACCCGGGGGTAGCCGTTTACAATGAGCAGTTCTTC
>few|TRBJ2-1|TRBV7-8|.
CASTLGAANEQFF
TGTGCCAGCACCTTGGGGGCGGCCAATGAGCAGTTCTTC
>few|TRBJ1-4|TRBV9|.
CASSVGQGFNEKLFF
TGTGCCAGCAGCGTAGGGCAGGGATTTAATGAAAAACTGTTTTTT
>.|TRBJ1-1|TRBV7-8|TRBD1
CASSLPRQGGNTEAFF
TGTGCCAGCAGCTTACCCCGACAGGGGGGGAACACTGAAGCTTTCTTT
>.|TRBJ1-1|TRBV5-6|.
CASSLAQGGTEAFF
TGTGCCAGCTCCTTGGCCCAGGGAGGGACTGAAGCTTTCTTT
>.|TRBJ2-1|TRBV9|TRBD2
CASSVGGEGYNEQFF
TGTGCCAGCAGCGTAGGAGGGGAGGGTTACAATGAGCAGTTCTTC
>few|TRBJ2-4|TRBV27|.
CASRLSGVQNIQYF
TGTGCCAGCCGGCTCTCAGGGGTCCAAAACATTCAGTACTTC
>medium-sized|TRBJ1-2|TRBV7-9|TRBD1
CASSRGTEILNYGYTF
TGTGCCAGCAGCCGCGGGACAGAGATCCTTAACTATGGCTACACCTTC
>.|TRBJ2-1|TRBV9|.
CASSVLTGDEQFF
TGTGCCAGCAGCGTACTAACAGGCGACGAGCAGTTCTTC
>.|TRBJ2-1|TRBV25-1|TRBD2
CASSDITSGGANEQFF
TGTGCCAGCAGTGACATTACTAGCGGGGGGGCCAATGAGCAGTTCTTC
>.|TRBJ2-7|TRBV6-5|.
CASSYSSGTPSYEQYF
TGTGCCAGCAGTTACTCGAGTGGGACACCCTCCTACGAGCAGTACTTC
>.|TRBJ1-1|TRBV7-9|.
CASSSPQVLNTEAFF
TGTGCCAGCAGCTCTCCCCAGGTCCTGAACACTGAAGCTTTCTTT
>.|TRBJ2-2|TRBV7-7|TRBD2
CASSPGGNTGELFF
TGTGCCAGCAGTCCGGGAGGGAACACCGGGGAGCTGTTTTTT
>.|TRBJ2-7|TRBV7-2|.
CASSLGPGGVYEQYF
TGTGCCAGCAGCTTAGGCCCAGGGGGGGTCTACGAGCAGTACTTC
>.|TRBJ2-7|TRBV7-2|TRBD2
CASSPTSATYEQYF
TGTGCCAGCAGCCCAACTAGCGCCACCTACGAGCAGTACTTC
>.|TRBJ1-6|TRBV7-9|.
CASSTGGSPLHF
TGTGCCAGTTCGACCGGCGGTTCACCCCTCCACTTT
>once|TRBJ1-5|TRBV4-3|.
CASSHPLGRSHSNQPQHF
TGCGCCAGCAGCCACCCCCTAGGGCGGAGCCATAGCAATCAGCCCCAGCATTTT
>.|TRBJ1-2|TRBV2|TRBD1
CASRLAGGNYGYTF
TGTGCCAGCAGGTTGGCAGGGGGTAACTATGGCTACACCTTC
>.|TRBJ1-2|TRBV10-3|TRBD1
CAISEWRTGAPGYTF
TGTGCCATCAGTGAATGGAGGACAGGGGCGCCCGGCTACACCTTC
>.|TRBJ1-2|TRBV13|.
CASSQRQVVYGYTF
TGTGCCAGCAGCCAACGACAGGTTGTTTATGGCTACACCTTC
>.|TRBJ2-1|TRBV28|TRBD1
CASSFGTGSYNEQFF
TGTGCCAGCAGTTTCGGGACAGGGTCCTACAATGAGCAGTTCTTC
>once|TRBJ2-7|TRBV28|.
CASSLDTKAVSYEQYF
TGTGCCAGCAGTTTAGACACAAAAGCCGTCTCCTACGAGCAGTACTTC
>.|TRBJ2-7|TRBV9|.
CASSVRDGFYEQYF
TGTGCCAGCAGCGTCCGGGACGGCTTCTACGAGCAGTACTTC
>.|TRBJ2-1|TRBV5-6|.
CASTPTSNLGRGQFF
TGTGCCAGCACCCCGACTAGTAACCTCGGGCGTGGGCAGTTCTTC
>.|TRBJ2-7|TRBV11-2|TRBD1
CASSALTGVSSYEQYF
TGCGCCAGCAGCGCCCTCACAGGGGTCAGCTCCTACGAGCAGTACTTC
>once|TRBJ2-3|TRBV7-9|TRBD2
CASSPPSGRISTDTQYF
TGTGCCAGCAGCCCACCCAGCGGGAGGATTAGCACAGATACGCAGTATTTT
>.|TRBJ1-6|TRBV4-1|.
CASSQVPRAGELHF
TGCGCCAGCAGCCAAGTACCCCGGGCGGGGGAACTCCACTTT
>.|TRBJ2-2|TRBV4-3|.
CASSQEGGPELFF
TGCGCCAGCAGCCAAGAGGGGGGACCGGAGCTGTTTTTT
>.|TRBJ2-1|TRBV11-2|TRBD2
CASSLLAGGYSDEQFF
TGTGCCAGCAGCTTACTAGCGGGAGGGTATTCGGATGAGCAGTTCTTC
>.|TRBJ2-5|TRBV13|TRBD2
CASSRVAGGETQYF
TGTGCCAGCAGCCGGGTAGCGGGCGGCGAGACCCAGTACTTC
>.|TRBJ2-5|TRBV27|.
CASRLRSVETQYF
TGTGCCAGCAGGCTCCGGAGTGTAGAGACCCAGTACTTC
>.|TRBJ1-4|TRBV28|.
CASSPPTELPNEKLFF
TGTGCCAGCAGCCCACCGACAGAGCTTCCTAATGAAAAACTGTTTTTT
>.|TRBJ1-1|TRBV6-4|TRBD1
CASTGQGPTEAFF
TGTGCCAGCACCGGACAGGGTCCCACTGAAGCTTTCTTT
>.|TRBJ1-5|TRBV29-1|TRBD1
CSVVSGGGDQPQHF
TGCAGCGTTGTCTCAGGGGGCGGTGATCAGCCCCAGCATTTT
>.|TRBJ1-4|TRBV4-1|.
CASSQAAGGFEKLFF
TGCGCCAGCAGCCAGGCCGCGGGGGGCTTTGAAAAACTGTTTTTT
>.|TRBJ2-3|TRBV15|TRBD2
CATSPASGVTDTQYF
TGTGCCACCAGTCCGGCTAGCGGAGTCACAGATACGCAGTATTTT
>few|TRBJ2-5|TRBV5-8|.
CASSSGARGPDLEETQYF
TGTGCCAGCAGCTCGGGGGCTAGAGGTCCCGACCTCGAAGAGACCCAGTACTTC
>.|TRBJ2-2|TRBV30|.
CAWRGGFAGELFF
TGTGCCTGGAGGGGCGGCTTCGCCGGGGAGCTGTTTTTT
>.|TRBJ1-5|TRBV19|.
CASSIGHQPQHF
TGTGCCAGTAGTATAGGCCATCAGCCCCAGCATTTT
>.|TRBJ1-1|TRBV10-1|TRBD1
CASSGERKGGQTNTEAFF
TGCGCCAGCAGTGGGGAAAGGAAAGGGGGCCAAACGAACACTGAAGCTTTCTTT
>.|TRBJ2-7|TRBV4-2|.
CASSQGDSGTYEQYF
TGTGCCAGCAGCCAAGGGGATAGCGGCACCTACGAGCAGTACTTC